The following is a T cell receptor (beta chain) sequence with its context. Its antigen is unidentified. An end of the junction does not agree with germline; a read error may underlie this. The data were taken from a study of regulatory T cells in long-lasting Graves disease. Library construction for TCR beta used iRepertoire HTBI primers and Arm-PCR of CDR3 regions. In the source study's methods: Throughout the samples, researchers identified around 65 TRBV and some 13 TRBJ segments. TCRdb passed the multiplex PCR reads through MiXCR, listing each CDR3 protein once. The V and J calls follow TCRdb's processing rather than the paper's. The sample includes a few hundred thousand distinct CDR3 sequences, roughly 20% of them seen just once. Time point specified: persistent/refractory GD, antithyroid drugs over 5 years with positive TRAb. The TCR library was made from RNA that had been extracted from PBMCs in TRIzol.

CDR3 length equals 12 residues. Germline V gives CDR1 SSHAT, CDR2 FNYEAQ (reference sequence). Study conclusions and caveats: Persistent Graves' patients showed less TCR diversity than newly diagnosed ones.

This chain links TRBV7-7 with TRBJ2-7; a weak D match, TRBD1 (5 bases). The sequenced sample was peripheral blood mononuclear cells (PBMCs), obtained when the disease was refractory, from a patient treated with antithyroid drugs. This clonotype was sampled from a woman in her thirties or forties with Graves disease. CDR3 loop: CASSPTGSEQYF. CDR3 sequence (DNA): TGTGCTAGCAGCCCTACAGGAAGCGAGCAGTACTTC.